Listed below are T cell receptor beta chains from one sample, sequenced in a study of T cells in Graves' hyperthyroidism and ophthalmopathy. TCRdb redid the calling of the multiplex PCR reads with MiXCR, one entry per CDR3 protein. Among approximately 330,000 distinct CDR3 sequences listed, approximately 22% were seen once. Material: blood. The receptors originated from a woman aged 45-60 years with Graves' hyperthyroidism. CDR3s include the opening cysteine and the closing phenylalanine or tryptophan.

j_gene,v_gene,CDR3aa
TRBJ2-1,TRBV6-5,CASSYSIWGGRGNEQFF
TRBJ2-3,TRBV11-2,CASSLYDPQYF
TRBJ2-1,TRBV20-1,CSASHGTSGRESYNEQFF
TRBJ1-6,TRBV30,CAWSGNRGRYNSPLHF
TRBJ2-7,TRBV2,CASSWRGLHEQYF
TRBJ1-2,TRBV7-9,CASSVGRRYGYTF
TRBJ1-6,TRBV11-3,CASSPRENSPLHF
TRBJ2-2,TRBV7-9,CASSSRTGLPNTGELFF
TRBJ2-2,TRBV7-8,CASSHSGGVTGELFF
TRBJ1-1,TRBV4-1,CASSQDKGAFF
TRBJ1-2,TRBV29-1,CSVEEPGSFGYTF
TRBJ2-5,TRBV6-9,CASSYREGQYF
TRBJ1-1,TRBV29-1,CSGEGDTEAFF
TRBJ2-7,TRBV12-3/TRBV12-4,CASSLVRGQGVEQYF
TRBJ2-7,TRBV12-3/TRBV12-4,CASSRPTGGSGEQYF
TRBJ2-1,TRBV20-1,CSARGRRLNNEQFF
TRBJ2-1,TRBV19,CASSTTGWTYNEQFF
TRBJ1-5,TRBV19,CASMTMGGANQPQHF
TRBJ1-2,TRBV11-2,CASRGTGGPIRYTF
TRBJ2-6,TRBV5-1,CASSSKQGLQTNVLTF
TRBJ1-6,TRBV2,CASKGTWSSYNSPLHF
TRBJ1-2,TRBV12-3/TRBV12-4,CASSFRTATNYGYTF
TRBJ1-2,TRBV12-3/TRBV12-4,CASSLMPINRYGYTF
TRBJ1-2,TRBV19,CASNPGYTF
TRBJ2-5,TRBV6-1,CAIMAWTSGKETQYF
TRBJ1-5,TRBV20-1,CSASYRGGSNQPQHF
TRBJ2-3,TRBV4-2,CASSKDTADTQYF
TRBJ2-7,TRBV7-9,CASSLGPGKIYEQYF
TRBJ1-6,TRBV5-5,CASSRLAGGSYNSPLHF
TRBJ2-2,TRBV11-2,CASSPGGGAKVGELFF
TRBJ1-2,TRBV3-1,CASSHRTGDPNYGYTF
TRBJ2-7,TRBV7-8,CASSSLGGLVYGEQYF
TRBJ2-3,TRBV5-6,CASSLEVAGGTDTQYF
TRBJ2-5,TRBV20-1,CSASGILDRGETQYF
TRBJ2-3,TRBV11-2,CASRSGGRTDTQYF
TRBJ2-5,TRBV5-1,CASSFGLAGILQETQYF
TRBJ2-1,TRBV12-3/TRBV12-4,CASRNGPGRGGNEQFF
TRBJ1-3,TRBV10-3,CAISESGRVVERNTIYF